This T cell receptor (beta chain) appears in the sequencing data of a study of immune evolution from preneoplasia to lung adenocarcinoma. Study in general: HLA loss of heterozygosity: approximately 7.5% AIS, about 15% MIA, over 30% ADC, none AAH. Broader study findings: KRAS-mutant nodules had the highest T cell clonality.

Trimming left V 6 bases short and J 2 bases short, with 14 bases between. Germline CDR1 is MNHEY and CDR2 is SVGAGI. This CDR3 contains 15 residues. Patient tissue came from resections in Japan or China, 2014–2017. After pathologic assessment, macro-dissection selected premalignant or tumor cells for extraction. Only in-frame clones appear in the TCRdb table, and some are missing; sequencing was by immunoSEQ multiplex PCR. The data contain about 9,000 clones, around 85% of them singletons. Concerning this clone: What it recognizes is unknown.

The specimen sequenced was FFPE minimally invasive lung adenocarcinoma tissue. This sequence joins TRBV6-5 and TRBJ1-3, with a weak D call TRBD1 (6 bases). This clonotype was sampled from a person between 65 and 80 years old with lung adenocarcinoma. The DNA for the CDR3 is TGTGCCAGCAGACGAGGCAGGGGAACTGGAAACACCATATATTTT. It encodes CASRRGRGTGNTIYF.